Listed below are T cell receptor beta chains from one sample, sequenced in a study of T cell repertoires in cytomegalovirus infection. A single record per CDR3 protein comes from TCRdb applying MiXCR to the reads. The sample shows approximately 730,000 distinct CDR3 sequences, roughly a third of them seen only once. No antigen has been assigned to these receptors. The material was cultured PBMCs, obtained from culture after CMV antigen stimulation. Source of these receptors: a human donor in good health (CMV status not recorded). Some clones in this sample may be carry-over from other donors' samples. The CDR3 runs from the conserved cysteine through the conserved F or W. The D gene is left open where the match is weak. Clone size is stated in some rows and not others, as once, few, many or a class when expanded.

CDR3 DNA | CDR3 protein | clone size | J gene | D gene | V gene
TGTGCCAGTAGTATAGCGTTCGACAGCGCGCTTGGCTACACCTTC | CASSIAFDSALGYTF | few | TRBJ1-2 | NA | TRBV19
TGTGCCAGCAGTGATCGGACGAGAAACTATGGCTACACCTTC | CASSDRTRNYGYTF | few | TRBJ1-2 | NA | TRBV2
TGCAGTGCTAGTAGGTCGGGACGGAGCAATCAGCCCCAGCATTTT | CSASRSGRSNQPQHF | few | TRBJ1-5 | NA | TRBV20-1
TGTGCCAGCGCAACACGGGACAGCTCGTACAATGAGCAGTTCTTC | CASATRDSSYNEQFF | few | TRBJ2-1 | TRBD1 | TRBV7-8
TGTGCCAGCAGCTCCTGGACAGGGATGGCACAAGAGACCCAGTACTTC | CASSSWTGMAQETQYF | NA | TRBJ2-5 | TRBD1 | TRBV11-2
TGTGCCAGCAGTTTAGGGGAGGGTGGGAACACTGAAGCTTTCTTT | CASSLGEGGNTEAFF | NA | TRBJ1-1 | NA | TRBV27
TGCGCCAGCAGCCAAGGAGGGGGCTTTCCGTTCTTC | CASSQGGGFPFF | NA | TRBJ2-1 | TRBD1 | TRBV4-3
TGTGCCAGCAGCTTAGGGGCCAGTCGGAGCAATCAGCCCCAGCATTTT | CASSLGASRSNQPQHF | NA | TRBJ1-5 | NA | TRBV7-4
TGTGCCAGCAGCTTTGGTGGTCAGCCCACTCTAGGTGAAAAACTGTTTTTT | CASSFGGQPTLGEKLFF | NA | TRBJ1-4 | NA | TRBV7-9
TGTGCCAGCCAAACAGGGTTACCCCCAGATACGCAGTATTTT | CASQTGLPPDTQYF | NA | TRBJ2-3 | NA | TRBV12-3/TRBV12-4
TGTGCCAGCAGCTTACTAGCGGGTACGAGCTCCTACAATGAGCAGTTCTTC | CASSLLAGTSSYNEQFF | few | TRBJ2-1 | TRBD2 | TRBV7-2
TGTGCCAGCAGCTTAAGCGGGTCCGAGCAGTACTTC | CASSLSGSEQYF | many | TRBJ2-7 | NA | TRBV12-3/TRBV12-4
TGTGCCAGTAGTCTCGGGTATGATCAGGGGAGATCACCCCTCCACTTT | CASSLGYDQGRSPLHF | NA | TRBJ1-6 | NA | TRBV19
TGTGCCAGCAGCTTCGCGGCCCTCTACAATGAGCAGTTCTTC | CASSFAALYNEQFF | many | TRBJ2-1 | NA | TRBV7-2
TGTGCCAGCAGTTTGGACGGCCCCTACGAGCAGTACTTC | CASSLDGPYEQYF | few | TRBJ2-7 | NA | TRBV27
TGTGCCAGCAGAGCTTCCCAGGACAGGTTTCGGTCACCCCTCCACTTT | CASRASQDRFRSPLHF | NA | TRBJ1-6 | TRBD1 | TRBV6-1
TGTGCCAGCAGCTTGGCCACGGGCGGGGGGGCTGAGTACGAGCAGTACTTC | CASSLATGGGAEYEQYF | once | TRBJ2-7 | TRBD2 | TRBV5-5
TGTGCCAGCAGCTCCCACGGGTACGAGCAGTACTTC | CASSSHGYEQYF | NA | TRBJ2-7 | NA | TRBV7-4
TGCAGTGCTAGTACCTCGGGACAGGGGAAGCAGCCCCAGCATTTT | CSASTSGQGKQPQHF | NA | TRBJ1-5 | TRBD1 | TRBV20-1
TGTGCCAGCAGCTTAGTAACTAGCGGGAGCACCGAGCAGTACTTC | CASSLVTSGSTEQYF | few | TRBJ2-7 | TRBD2 | TRBV7-6
TGTGCCAGCACCTACGGCCGGTCTAGCAGCTACAATGAGCAGTTCTTC | CASTYGRSSSYNEQFF | NA | TRBJ2-1 | NA | TRBV7-8
TGTGCCAGCAGCTTGGACACCTTCCCTGGGAACCTCCACTTT | CASSLDTFPGNLHF | few | TRBJ1-6 | NA | TRBV7-2
TGTGCCAGCAGCTTATCCAGGGACTACAATGAGCAGTTCTTC | CASSLSRDYNEQFF | NA | TRBJ2-1 | NA | TRBV7-9
TGTGCCATCAGTTCATGGGAGCGCAGGGAGAATGAGCAGTTCTTC | CAISSWERRENEQFF | NA | TRBJ2-1 | NA | TRBV10-3
TGTGCCAGCAGTTTTCAAGGACCTAACTATGGCTACACCTTC | CASSFQGPNYGYTF | few | TRBJ1-2 | NA | TRBV12-3/TRBV12-4